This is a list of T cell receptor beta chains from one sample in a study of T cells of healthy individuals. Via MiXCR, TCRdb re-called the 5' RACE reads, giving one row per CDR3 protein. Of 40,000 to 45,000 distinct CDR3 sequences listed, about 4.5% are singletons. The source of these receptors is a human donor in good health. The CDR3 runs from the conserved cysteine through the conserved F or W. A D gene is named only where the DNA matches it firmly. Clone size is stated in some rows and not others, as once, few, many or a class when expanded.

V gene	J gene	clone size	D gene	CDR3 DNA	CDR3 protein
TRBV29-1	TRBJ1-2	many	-	TGCAGCGTTGAAAGGGGGACGGACCGAGGCTACACCTTC	CSVERGTDRGYTF
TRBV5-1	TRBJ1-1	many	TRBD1	TGCGCCAGCAGCAAACGGGACCAGGGGGTAACGGCTGAAGCTTTCTTT	CASSKRDQGVTAEAFF
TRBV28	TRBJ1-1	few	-	TGTGCCAGCAGTCTACCCAGGGGATCCGGTAATGAAGCTTTCTTT	CASSLPRGSGNEAFF
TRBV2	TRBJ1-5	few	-	TGTGCCAGCACGGCGTATAGCAATCAGCCCCAGCATTTT	CASTAYSNQPQHF
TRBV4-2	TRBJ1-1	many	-	TGTGCCAGCAGCCAAGATACCCAGATGCCTATGAACACTGAAGCTTTCTTT	CASSQDTQMPMNTEAFF
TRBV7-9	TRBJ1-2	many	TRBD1	TGTGCCAGCAGCTCCGCCTACACAGGGGGAAGATATGGCTACACCTTC	CASSSAYTGGRYGYTF
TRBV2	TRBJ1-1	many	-	TGTGCCAGCAGTGAAGGGGCACCGAACACTGAAGCTTTCTTT	CASSEGAPNTEAFF
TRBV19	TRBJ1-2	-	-	TGTGCCAGTAGCTTTTTGGGGGATGGCTACACCTTC	CASSFLGDGYTF
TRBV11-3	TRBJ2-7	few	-	TGTGCCAGCAGCTTAGGAACCAGGGCCCACGAGCAGTACTTC	CASSLGTRAHEQYF
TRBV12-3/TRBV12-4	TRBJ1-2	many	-	TGTGCCAGCAGTCCGGGAGGAGGGGTGAACTATGGCTACACCTTC	CASSPGGGVNYGYTF
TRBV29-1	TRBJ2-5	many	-	TGCAGCGTTGAAGTCGCCAGGGGTCAAGAGACCCAGTACTTC	CSVEVARGQETQYF
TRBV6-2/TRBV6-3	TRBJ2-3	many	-	TGTGCCAGCAGTTCAGTAGGGCTTACAGATACGCAGTATTTT	CASSSVGLTDTQYF
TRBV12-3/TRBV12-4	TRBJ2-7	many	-	TGTGCCAGCAGTTTAAGACCTAACTACGAGCAGTACTTC	CASSLRPNYEQYF
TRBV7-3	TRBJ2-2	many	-	TGTGCCAGCAGTCCCTCGGAAGCAAAACTCACCGGGGAGCTGTTTTTT	CASSPSEAKLTGELFF
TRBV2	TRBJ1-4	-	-	TGTGCCAGCAGTCAGGGATACCCCGGGGCTGAAAAACTGTTTTTT	CASSQGYPGAEKLFF
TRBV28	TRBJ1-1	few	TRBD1	TGTGCCAGCAGCGGGACAGTCGATATGAACACTGAAGCTTTCTTT	CASSGTVDMNTEAFF
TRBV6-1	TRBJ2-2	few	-	TGTGCCAGCATCTGGACGGGAACTACCGGGGAGCTGTTTTTT	CASIWTGTTGELFF